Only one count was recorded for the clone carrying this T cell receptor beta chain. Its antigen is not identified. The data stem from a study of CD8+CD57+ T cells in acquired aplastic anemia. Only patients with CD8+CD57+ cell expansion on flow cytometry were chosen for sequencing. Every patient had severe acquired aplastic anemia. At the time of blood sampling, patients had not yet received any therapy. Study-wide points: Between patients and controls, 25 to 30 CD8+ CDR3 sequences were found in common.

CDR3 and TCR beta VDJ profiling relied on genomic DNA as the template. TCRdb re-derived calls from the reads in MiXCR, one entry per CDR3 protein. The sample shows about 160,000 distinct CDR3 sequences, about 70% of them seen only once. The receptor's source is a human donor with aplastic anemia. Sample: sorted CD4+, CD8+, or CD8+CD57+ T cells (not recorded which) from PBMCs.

The CDR3 bases are TGCGCCAGCAGCTTGTGGACTAGGGTCGACACAGATACGCAGTATTTT. Protein sequence: CASSLWTRVDTDTQYF. The genes are TRBV5-1 and TRBJ2-3; 7 bases map to TRBD2. Germline CDR1 is SGHRS and CDR2 is YFSETQ. Unmatched junction bases numbered 7, after V lost 1 base and J lost 2 bases. The CDR3 consists of 16 residues.